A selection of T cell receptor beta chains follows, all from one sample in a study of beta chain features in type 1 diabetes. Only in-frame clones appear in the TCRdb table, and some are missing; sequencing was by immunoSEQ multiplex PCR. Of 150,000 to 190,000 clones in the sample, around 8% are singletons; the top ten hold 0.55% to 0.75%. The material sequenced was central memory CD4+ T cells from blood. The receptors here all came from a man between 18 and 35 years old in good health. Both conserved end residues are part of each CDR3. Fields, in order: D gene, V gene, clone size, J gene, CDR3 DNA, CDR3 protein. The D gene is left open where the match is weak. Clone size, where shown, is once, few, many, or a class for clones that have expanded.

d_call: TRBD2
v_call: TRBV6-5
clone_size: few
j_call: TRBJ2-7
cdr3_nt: TGTGCCAGCAAAGAGGGTGGTAGCGGGAGGAGGGAGCAGTACTTC
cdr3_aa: CASKEGGSGRREQYF

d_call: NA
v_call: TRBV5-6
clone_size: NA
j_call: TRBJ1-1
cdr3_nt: TGTGCCAGCAGCTGGGACCAGGGGAGCACTGAAGCTTTCTTT
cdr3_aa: CASSWDQGSTEAFF

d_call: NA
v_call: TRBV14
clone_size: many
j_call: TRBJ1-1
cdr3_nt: TGTGCCAGCTCCAGGGCGTTGAACACTGAAGCTTTCTTT
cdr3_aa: CASSRALNTEAFF

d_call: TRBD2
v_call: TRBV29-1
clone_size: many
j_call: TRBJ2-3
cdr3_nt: TGCAGCGCCAGAGGACTAGCGGGCAACACAGATACGCAGTATTTT
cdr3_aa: CSARGLAGNTDTQYF

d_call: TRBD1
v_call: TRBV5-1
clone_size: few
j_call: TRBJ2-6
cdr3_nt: TGCGCCAGCAGCTCAAGGGGACAGCAGTACGGGGCCAACGTCCTGACTTTC
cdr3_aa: CASSSRGQQYGANVLTF

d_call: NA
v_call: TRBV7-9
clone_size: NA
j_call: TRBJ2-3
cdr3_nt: TGTGCCAGCAGCTTATATAGTGGTAGCGGCACAGATACGCAGTATTTT
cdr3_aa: CASSLYSGSGTDTQYF

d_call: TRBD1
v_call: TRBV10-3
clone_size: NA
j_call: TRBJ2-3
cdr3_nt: TGTGCCATCAGGTCGGACAGGGGGACAGATACGCAGTATTTT
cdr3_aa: CAIRSDRGTDTQYF

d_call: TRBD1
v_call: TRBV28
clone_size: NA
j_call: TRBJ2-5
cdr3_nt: TGTGCCAGCAGTTTGGCCGGACAGGGTGTGGGGACCCAGTACTTC
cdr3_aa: CASSLAGQGVGTQYF

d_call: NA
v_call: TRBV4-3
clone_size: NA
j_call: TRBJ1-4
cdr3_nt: TGCGCCAGCAGCCAAGAACAGACTAATGAAAAACTGTTTTTT
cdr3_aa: CASSQEQTNEKLFF

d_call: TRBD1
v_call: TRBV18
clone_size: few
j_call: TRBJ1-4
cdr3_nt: TGTGCCAGCTCAGGGACAGGGACTGAAAAACTGTTTTTT
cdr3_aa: CASSGTGTEKLFF

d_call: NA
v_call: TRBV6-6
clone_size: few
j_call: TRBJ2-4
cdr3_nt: TGTGCCAGCAGTTACGCGATTCTGGGGCCCAACATTCAGTACTTC
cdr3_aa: CASSYAILGPNIQYF

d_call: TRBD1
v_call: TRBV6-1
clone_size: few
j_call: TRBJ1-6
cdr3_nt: TGTGCCAGCACCGGGACAGGGGAGGATTCACCCCTCCACTTT
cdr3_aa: CASTGTGEDSPLHF

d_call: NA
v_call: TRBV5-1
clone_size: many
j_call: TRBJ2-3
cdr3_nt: TGCGCCAGCAGCTTGGCCGGGAAGATAACAGATACGCAGTATTTT
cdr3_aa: CASSLAGKITDTQYF

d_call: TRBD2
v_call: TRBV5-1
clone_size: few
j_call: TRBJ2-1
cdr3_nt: TGCGCCAGCAGCTTGGGGGGGGGCTCCTACAATGAGCAGTTCTTC
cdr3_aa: CASSLGGGSYNEQFF

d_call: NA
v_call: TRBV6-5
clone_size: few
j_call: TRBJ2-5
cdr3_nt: TGTGCCAGCAGTTACTCGGGCAGAGCGGGCCAAGAGACCCAGTACTTC
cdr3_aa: CASSYSGRAGQETQYF

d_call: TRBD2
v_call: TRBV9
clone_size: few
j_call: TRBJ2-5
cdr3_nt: TGTGCCAGCAGCGTAGGGTCCGGGACTAGGCTCGAGACCCAGTACTTC
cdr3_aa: CASSVGSGTRLETQYF

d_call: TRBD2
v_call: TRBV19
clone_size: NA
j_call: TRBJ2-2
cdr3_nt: TGTGCCAGTAGCCCCGGACTAGCGGGGGGCAGAAACACCGGGGAGCTGTTTTTT
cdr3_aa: CASSPGLAGGRNTGELFF

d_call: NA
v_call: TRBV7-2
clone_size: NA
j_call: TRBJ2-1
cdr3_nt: TGTGCCAGCAGCTTAGCGGGGAGTGGGTACAATGAGCAGTTCTTC
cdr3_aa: CASSLAGSGYNEQFF